These 13 T cell receptor beta chains originate from one sample sequenced in a study of blood T cell repertoires in COVID-19. The protocol was immunoSEQ multiplex PCR, while the TCRdb copy is restricted to in-frame clones and leaves out a portion. The data hold over 150,000 clones, with 80% to 85% observed a single time. The source material was PBMCs or T cells enriched from blood (not recorded which). Receptor source: a man aged 35 to 55 who had recovered from COVID-19.

The V gene is TRBV18, the J gene TRBJ1-2; D ambiguous. V lost 5 bases, J lost 8 bases, and 21 bases lay in between. This CDR3 spans 15 amino acids. Germline CDR1 reads KGHSH; CDR2 reads LQKENI. The CDR3 nucleotides are TGTGCCAGCTCATCCAGTTCGACTGACTCCGGAGGCTACACCTTC. Translating gives CASSSSSTDSGGYTF. The variable domain in full, with the rest retrieved from reference TRBV18 and TRBJ1-2, is NAGVMQNPRHLVRRRGQEARLRCSPMKGHSHVYWYRQLPEEGLKFMVYLQKENIIDESGMPKERFSAEFPKEGPSILRIQQVVRGDSAAYFCASSSSSTDSGGYTFGSGTRLTVV.

The chain recombines TRBV5-6 with TRBJ1-1; D remains ambiguous. Germline CDR1 SGHDT, CDR2 YYEEEE. The CDR3 contains 15 residues. V was shortened by 2 bases and J by 1 base, with 12 bases between the two germline ends. The CDR3, as DNA: TGTGCCAGCAGCTTAGCAGGAGCGGAGAACACTGAAGCTTTCTTT. It specifies CASSLAGAENTEAFF.

The CDR3 here is CASSTPGAQYF. The CDR3 region has the DNA TGTGCCAGTAGTACCCCCGGAGCCCAGTACTTC. This chain uses TRBV19 with TRBJ2-5; D gene unclear. The germline gives CDR1 LNHDA, CDR2 SQIVND (reference sequence). The CDR3 spans 11 residues. V was shortened by 4 bases and J by 9 bases, with 9 bases between the two germline ends. The entire variable domain, with the rest obtained from reference TRBV19 and TRBJ2-5, is as follows: DGGITQSPKYLFRKEGQNVTLSCEQNLNHDAMYWYRQDPGQGLRLIYYSQIVNDFQKGDIAEGYSVSREKKESFPLTVTSAQKNPTAFYLCASSTPGAQYFGPGTRLLVL.

The chain is built from TRBV6-2 or TRBV6-3 and TRBJ2-1; 7 nucleotides line up with TRBD2. Germline CDR1 MNHEY, CDR2 SVGEGT. V shed 0 bases and J 10 bases; nucleotides not matched to a gene: 3. This CDR3 region has 13 residues. CDR3: CASSYSWGGEQFF. In DNA, the CDR3 is TGTGCCAGCAGTTACTCGTGGGGGGGGGAGCAGTTCTTC.

The chain recombines TRBV5-3 with TRBJ1-5; 7 nucleotides match TRBD1. TRBV5-3 is an open reading frame, and its role is uncertain. CDR3 length: 16 amino acids. The J segment lost 2 bases and the V segment lost 4 bases, leaving 9 bases of the junction unmatched. In DNA, the CDR3 is TGTGCCAGAAGCCAACGGACAGGCGGGCGCAATCAGCCCCAGCATTTT. Amino acids: CARSQRTGGRNQPQHF.

In this sample, this clone turned up once. The chain is built from TRBV3-1 (or the pseudogene TRBV3-2) and TRBJ2-5; 8 nucleotides align to TRBD2. The CDR3 length is 15 residues. V shed 2 bases, J shed 5 bases, and the junction held 7 bases outside the gene matches. CDR1 is LGHDT, CDR2 YNNKEL, per germline (reference sequence). The chain's CDR3 is CASSQLSGAGETQYF. The DNA of the CDR3 is TGTGCCAGCAGCCAACTTAGCGGGGCCGGGGAGACCCAGTACTTC.

The rearrangement joins TRBV7-9 to TRBJ1-2, with 9 nucleotides matching TRBD1. Germline V gene sequence: CDR1 SEHNR, CDR2 FQNEAQ (reference sequence). This CDR3 has 16 amino acids. J gave up 8 bases and V 5 bases, and 15 bases lay outside the gene matches. CDR3 residues: CASSTEDRGPSFGYTF. The CDR3 DNA sequence: TGTGCCAGCAGCACCGAGGACAGGGGTCCTTCTTTCGGCTACACCTTC.

The chain links TRBV11-2 to TRBJ2-2, with TRBD2 identical over 8 bases. V dropped 5 bases and J dropped 7; count of bases not matched to a gene: 9. Germline CDR1 is SGHAT and CDR2 is FQNNGV. The CDR3 consists of 15 residues. CDR3 in DNA: TGTGCCAGCAGCCGAATCGGGGGGGATGGCGGGGAGCTGTTTTTT. Protein product: CASSRIGGDGGELFF.

The chain has TRBV4-3 and TRBJ2-5, with TRBD2 matching over 9 bases. Germline-derived CDR1 and CDR2 are LGHNA and YSLEER. CDR3 length: 15 residues. Trimming cost V 0 bases and J 1 base; bases outside gene matches: 0. The CDR3 reads CASSQERGGQETQYF. DNA of the CDR3: TGCGCCAGCAGCCAAGAGCGGGGGGGCCAAGAGACCCAGTACTTC.

The V call is TRBV2, the J call TRBJ2-6, with TRBD1 matching 10 bases. This CDR3 is 19 amino acids long. V lost 9 bases, J lost 3 bases, and 17 bases stayed unmatched. Germline lookup yields CDR1 SNHLY and CDR2 FYNNEI. This chain's CDR3 is CARRGNRDRGSFGANVLTF. As DNA, the CDR3 is TGTGCCAGGAGGGGCAACCGGGACAGGGGATCATTTGGGGCCAACGTCCTGACTTTC.

The chain couples TRBV28 to TRBJ1-1; the D gene is possibly TRBD1 (6 bases). Germline CDR1 and CDR2: MDHEN and SYDVKM. This CDR3 has 15 amino acids. V was clipped by 6 bases and J by 0 bases, with 14 bases between them. The CDR3 DNA is TGTGCCAGCAGGAATCAGGGGAACATGAACACTGAAGCTTTCTTT. As protein: CASRNQGNMNTEAFF.

This clone appeared a few times. The CDR3 here is CASSFTTGGNTIYF. As DNA, the CDR3 is TGTGCCAGCAGCTTTACGACAGGCGGAAACACCATATATTTT. The V gene is TRBV7-8, the J gene TRBJ1-3; D perhaps matches TRBD1 (6 bases). V shed 3 bases and J shed 4 bases, with 10 bases lying between them. This CDR3 is built from 14 residues. Germline V CDR1 and CDR2: SGHVS, FQNEAQ.

The chain employs TRBV11-2 and TRBJ2-1, with 13 nucleotides matching TRBD2. The CDR3 length is 16 residues. J lost 7 bases, V lost 2 bases, and 5 bases had no gene match. Germline V gene lookup returns CDR1 SGHAT and CDR2 FQNNGV. This chain's CDR3 is CASSLRLAGGLNEQFF. CDR3 nucleotides: TGTGCCAGCAGCTTACGACTAGCGGGGGGATTGAATGAGCAGTTCTTC.